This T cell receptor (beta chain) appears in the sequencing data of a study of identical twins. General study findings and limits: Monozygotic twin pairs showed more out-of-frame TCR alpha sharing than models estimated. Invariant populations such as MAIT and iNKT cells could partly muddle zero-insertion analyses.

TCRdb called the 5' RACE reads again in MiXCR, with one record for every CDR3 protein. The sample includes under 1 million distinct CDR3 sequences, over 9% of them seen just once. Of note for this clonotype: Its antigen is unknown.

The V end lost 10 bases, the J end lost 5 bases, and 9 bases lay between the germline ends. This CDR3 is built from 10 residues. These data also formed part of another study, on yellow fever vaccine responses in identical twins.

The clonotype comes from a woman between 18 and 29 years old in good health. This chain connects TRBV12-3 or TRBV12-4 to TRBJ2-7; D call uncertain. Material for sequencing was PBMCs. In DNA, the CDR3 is TGTGCCACCGAGTTCCACGAGCAGTACGTC. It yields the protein CATEFHEQYV.